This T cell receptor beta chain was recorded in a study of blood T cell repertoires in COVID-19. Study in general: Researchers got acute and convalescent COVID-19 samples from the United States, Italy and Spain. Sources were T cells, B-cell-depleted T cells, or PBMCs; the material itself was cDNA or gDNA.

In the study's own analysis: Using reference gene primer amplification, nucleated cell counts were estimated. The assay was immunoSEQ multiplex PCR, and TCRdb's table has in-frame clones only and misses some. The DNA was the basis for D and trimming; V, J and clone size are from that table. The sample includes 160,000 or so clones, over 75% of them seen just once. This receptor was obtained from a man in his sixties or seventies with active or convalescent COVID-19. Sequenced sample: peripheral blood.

This CDR3 reads CASSAKLGDTGELFF. CDR3 nucleotide sequence: TGCGCCAGCAGTGCTAAGCTCGGGGACACCGGGGAGCTGTTTTTT. The chain joins TRBV10-1 to TRBJ2-2; TRBD2 is a possible D gene (5 bases). Germline-derived CDR1 and CDR2 are WNHNN and SYGVQD (reference sequence). Deletions cut 4 bases from V and 3 bases from J, with 12 bases between. The CDR3 covers 15 residues.